A selection of T cell receptor beta chains follows, all from one sample in a study of identical twins. TCRdb redid the calling of the 5' RACE reads with MiXCR, one entry per CDR3 protein. The profile covers around 1.7 million distinct CDR3 sequences, with under 35% appearing a single time and about 0.27% taken by the ten largest. The sequenced sample consisted of cord blood. The receptors stem from a newborn girl in good health. The CDR3 runs from the conserved cysteine through the conserved F or W. Fields, in order: V gene, J gene, CDR3 length, D gene, clone size, CDR3 protein, CDR3 DNA. A D gene is named only where the DNA matches it firmly. Rows may omit the clone size; those that give it use once, few, many or a size class.

TRBV6-5	TRBJ1-1	13	NA	NA	CASGMGAPDEAFF	TGTGCCAGCGGAATGGGGGCTCCTGATGAAGCTTTCTTT
TRBV20-1	TRBJ2-1	15	NA	few	CSALGVRGRYNEQFF	TGCAGTGCCTTGGGGGTGCGGGGGCGCTACAATGAGCAGTTCTTC
TRBV10-3	TRBJ2-3	16	NA	NA	CAISEGQGPFTDTRYF	TGTGCCATCAGTGAGGGGCAGGGACCTTTCACAGATACGCGGTATTTT
TRBV25-1	TRBJ2-5	15	NA	few	CASSNQLGKQETQYF	TGTGCCAGCAGTAACCAGCTTGGGAAACAAGAGACCCAGTACTTC
TRBV6-1	TRBJ1-2	12	NA	NA	CASINWRPGYTF	TGTGCCAGCATTAATTGGCGGCCTGGCTACACCTTC
TRBV18	TRBJ2-4	16	NA	few	CASSTSAGLAKNIQYF	TGTGCCAGCTCAACGTCGGCAGGCTTAGCCAAAAACATTCAGTACTTC
TRBV3-1	TRBJ2-1	16	TRBD1	NA	CASSQVAGGRNNEQFF	TGTGCCAGCAGCCAAGTGGCAGGGGGTAGAAACAATGAGCAGTTCTTC
TRBV27	TRBJ1-5	15	TRBD1	NA	CASRSDRGGHQPQHF	TGTGCCAGCAGAAGTGACAGGGGGGGGCATCAGCCCCAGCATTTT
TRBV5-6	TRBJ1-2	14	NA	NA	CASLLVTGSYGHTF	TGTGCCAGCCTGCTTGTGACAGGATCCTATGGCCACACCTTC
TRBV4-1	TRBJ1-2	16	NA	few	CASSQDITAFNYGYTF	TGCGCCAGCAGCCAAGATATAACAGCCTTTAACTATGGCTACACCTTC
TRBV2	TRBJ2-7	13	NA	few	CASAPQGSYEQYF	TGTGCCAGCGCGCCGCAGGGGTCCTACGAGCAGTACTTC
TRBV20-1	TRBJ2-7	13	NA	few	CSAERTSYNEQYF	TGCAGTGCCGAGCGGACCTCCTACAATGAGCAGTACTTC
TRBV5-1	TRBJ2-5	16	TRBD1	few	CASSLVRGTGQETQYF	TGCGCCAGCAGCTTGGTTCGGGGGACAGGGCAAGAGACCCAGTACTTC
TRBV11-2	TRBJ2-5	16	TRBD2	few	CASSLAEGLVRETQYF	TGTGCCAGCAGCTTAGCCGAGGGACTAGTCAGAGAGACCCAGTACTTC
TRBV6-1	TRBJ2-7	19	TRBD2	NA	CASSTPSGTSPFMGYEQYF	TGTGCCAGCAGCACCCCTTCCGGGACTAGCCCATTCATGGGCTACGAGCAGTACTTC
TRBV20-1	TRBJ2-1	14	TRBD2	NA	CSAPSSGGAHEQFF	TGCAGTGCCCCATCTAGCGGGGGGGCCCATGAGCAGTTCTTC
TRBV5-1	TRBJ2-7	14	NA	NA	CASSFLLGSYEQYF	TGCGCCAGCAGTTTCCTCCTGGGGTCCTACGAGCAGTACTTC
TRBV6-6	TRBJ2-3	16	NA	NA	CAGSYGREISTDTQYF	TGTGCCGGCAGTTACGGTCGGGAGATCAGCACAGATACGCAGTATTTT
TRBV27	TRBJ1-2	15	TRBD1	NA	CASSYRGQGAPGYTF	TGTGCCAGCAGTTACCGCGGACAGGGGGCGCCAGGCTACACCTTC
TRBV29-1	TRBJ2-4	13	NA	many	CSVAPGAKNIQYF	TGCAGCGTTGCGCCGGGGGCCAAAAACATTCAGTACTTC
TRBV3-1	TRBJ2-2	16	TRBD2	few	CASSFLAGGHTGELFF	TGTGCCAGCAGCTTCCTAGCGGGGGGGCACACCGGGGAGCTGTTTTTT
TRBV20-1	TRBJ1-4	12	NA	few	CSARGQAEKLFF	TGCAGTGCTAGAGGGCAGGCTGAAAAACTGTTTTTT
TRBV20-1	TRBJ2-2	16	NA	NA	CSARGEQGQNTGELFF	TGCAGTGCTAGAGGCGAACAGGGTCAGAACACCGGGGAGCTGTTTTTT
TRBV6-5	TRBJ2-7	13	NA	few	CASMGSSWNEQYF	TGTGCCAGCATGGGCAGCTCCTGGAATGAGCAGTACTTC
TRBV7-2	TRBJ2-7	14	NA	many	CASSLAGGRYEQYF	TGTGCCAGCAGCTTAGCGGGCGGAAGGTACGAGCAGTACTTC
TRBV20-1	TRBJ1-2	13	TRBD1	few	CSPTGGTGDGYTF	TGCAGCCCTACGGGGGGTACAGGGGATGGCTACACCTTC
TRBV5-1	TRBJ2-1	16	TRBD2	NA	CASGGPSGPSYNEQFF	TGCGCCAGCGGCGGCCCTAGCGGTCCCTCCTACAATGAGCAGTTCTTC
TRBV9	TRBJ2-3	15	NA	few	CASSVDIRSTDTQYF	TGTGCCAGCAGCGTAGATATTAGAAGCACAGATACGCAGTATTTT
TRBV5-1	TRBJ1-1	13	NA	few	CASSNLGGDEAFF	TGCGCCAGCAGTAACCTCGGGGGCGATGAAGCTTTCTTT
TRBV5-1	TRBJ2-7	16	NA	NA	CASSLVRRGWTYEQYF	TGCGCCAGCAGCTTGGTGCGCCGAGGGTGGACCTACGAGCAGTACTTC
TRBV19	TRBJ2-7	17	TRBD2	once	CASSIDRLAGLYNEQYF	TGTGCCAGTAGTATAGATCGCCTAGCGGGATTGTACAATGAGCAGTACTTC
TRBV7-9	TRBJ2-3	12	NA	few	CATGTLTDTQYF	TGTGCCACCGGGACCCTCACAGATACGCAGTATTTT
TRBV27	TRBJ2-4	14	NA	many	CASSFGTRKNIQYF	TGTGCCAGCAGTTTTGGGACCCGCAAAAACATTCAGTACTTC
TRBV24-1	TRBJ2-3	15	TRBD1	many	CATSDTDRGLDTQYF	TGTGCCACCAGTGATACCGACAGGGGCTTAGATACGCAGTATTTT
TRBV10-3	TRBJ1-2	11	NA	NA	CAIRDTYGYTF	TGTGCCATCCGGGACACCTATGGCTACACCTTC
TRBV11-2	TRBJ1-1	14	NA	few	CASSLAPRDTEAFF	TGTGCCAGCAGCTTAGCTCCGAGGGACACTGAAGCTTTCTTT
TRBV21-1	TRBJ1-5	14	NA	once	CASSKDGGRQPQHF	TGTGCCAGCAGCAAAGATGGGGGTCGCCAGCCCCAGCATTTT
TRBV7-2	TRBJ2-3	15	NA	NA	CASSLAITSTDTQYF	TGTGCCAGCAGCTTAGCCATAACTAGCACAGATACGCAGTATTTT
TRBV20-1	TRBJ2-1	14	TRBD2	few	CSASGRLAGNEQFF	TGCAGTGCTAGCGGCAGACTAGCGGGCAATGAGCAGTTCTTC
TRBV2	TRBJ2-1	13	TRBD2	few	CARGPTSDNEQFF	TGTGCCAGGGGACCCACTAGCGACAATGAGCAGTTCTTC
TRBV28	TRBJ2-5	16	TRBD2	few	CASSIRDYPVKETQYF	TGTGCCAGCAGTATCCGGGACTACCCGGTGAAAGAGACCCAGTACTTC
TRBV29-1	TRBJ2-7	13	NA	NA	CSVGGRITYEQYF	TGCAGCGTTGGGGGACGGATAACCTACGAGCAGTACTTC
TRBV7-9	TRBJ1-1	16	NA	few	CASSYSGTLMNTEAFF	TGTGCCAGCAGCTATTCCGGGACATTGATGAACACTGAAGCTTTCTTT
TRBV25-1	TRBJ1-2	13	NA	few	CASSGIVPTGYTF	TGTGCCAGCAGTGGGATAGTGCCCACAGGCTACACCTTC
TRBV6-1	TRBJ2-7	13	TRBD1	NA	CASNPRGPYEQYF	TGTGCCAGCAATCCTAGGGGGCCCTACGAGCAGTACTTC
TRBV24-1	TRBJ2-5	15	NA	NA	CATSDFSEGRETQYF	TGTGCCACCAGTGATTTTTCGGAGGGGCGGGAGACCCAGTACTTC
TRBV20-1	TRBJ2-1	12	NA	NA	CTVSGPRDEQFF	TGCACAGTTTCCGGGCCGAGGGATGAGCAGTTCTTC
TRBV11-2	TRBJ1-6	15	NA	NA	CASSLGTGTNSPLHF	TGTGCCAGCAGCTTAGGAACGGGGACGAATTCACCCCTCCACTTT
TRBV25-1	TRBJ1-2	13	NA	few	CASSETGHYGYTF	TGTGCCAGCAGTGAAACGGGGCACTATGGCTACACCTTC
TRBV7-9	TRBJ1-1	15	NA	NA	CAGSLGGVVNTEAFF	TGTGCCGGCAGCTTAGGAGGGGTTGTGAACACTGAAGCTTTCTTT
TRBV12-3/TRBV12-4	TRBJ2-7	12	NA	many	CASSSPGYEQYF	TGTGCCAGCAGCTCCCCGGGCTACGAGCAGTACTTC
TRBV6-6	TRBJ2-1	14	TRBD1	few	CASSQTGGGNEQFF	TGTGCCAGCAGTCAGACAGGGGGAGGGAATGAGCAGTTCTTC
TRBV27	TRBJ1-5	15	NA	few	CASSLSLYSNQPQHF	TGTGCCAGCAGTTTGAGCCTTTATAGCAATCAGCCCCAGCATTTT
TRBV6-5	TRBJ2-5	14	NA	many	CASSYSRGGETQYF	TGTGCTAGCAGCTATTCCCGTGGTGGAGAGACCCAGTACTTC